The sample holds a few counts of the clone carrying this T cell receptor (beta chain). TCRdb keeps only in-frame clones here, not all; method: immunoSEQ multiplex PCR. The repertoire holds 180,000 or so clones, with approximately 83% as singletons. These data originate in a study of blood T cell repertoires in COVID-19. At the level of the study: Samples taken during acute and convalescent COVID-19 were collected in the United States, Italy and Spain. PBMCs, B-cell-depleted T cells, or T cells were the source of the cDNA or gDNA that made up the material.

Looked up from germline, CDR1 is MGHRA and CDR2 is YSYEKL. This CDR3 region has 19 residues. With V trimmed by 2 bases and J by 9 bases, 16 bases remained unmatched. The receptor comes from a human donor with active or convalescent COVID-19. The donor label of this sample is uncertain. The sequencing input was peripheral blood. The chain recombines TRBV4-1 with TRBJ1-6; 10 bases map to TRBD1. The CDR3 DNA sequence: TGCGCCAGCAGCCAACCTTGGGACAGGGGCAACCCTACGGGTTCACCCCTCCACTTT. It yields the protein CASSQPWDRGNPTGSPLHF.